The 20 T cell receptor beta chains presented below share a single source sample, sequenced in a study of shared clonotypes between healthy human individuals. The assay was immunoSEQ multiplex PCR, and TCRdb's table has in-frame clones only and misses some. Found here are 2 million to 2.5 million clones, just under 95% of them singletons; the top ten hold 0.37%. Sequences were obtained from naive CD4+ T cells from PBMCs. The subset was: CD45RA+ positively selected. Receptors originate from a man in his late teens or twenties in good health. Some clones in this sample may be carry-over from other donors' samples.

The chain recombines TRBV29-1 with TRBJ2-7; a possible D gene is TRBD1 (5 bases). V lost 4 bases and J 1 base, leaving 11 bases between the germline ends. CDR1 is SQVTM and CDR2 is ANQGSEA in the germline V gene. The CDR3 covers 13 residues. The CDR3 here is CSVALRQSYEQYF. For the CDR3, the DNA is TGCAGCGTTGCCCTTCGACAGTCCTACGAGCAGTACTTC.

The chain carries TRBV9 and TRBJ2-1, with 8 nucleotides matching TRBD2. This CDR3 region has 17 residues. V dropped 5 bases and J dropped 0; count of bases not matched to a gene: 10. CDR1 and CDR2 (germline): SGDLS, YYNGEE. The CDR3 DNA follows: TGTGCCAGCAGTCCTCGGACTAGCCGGAGCTCCTACAATGAGCAGTTCTTC. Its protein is CASSPRTSRSSYNEQFF.

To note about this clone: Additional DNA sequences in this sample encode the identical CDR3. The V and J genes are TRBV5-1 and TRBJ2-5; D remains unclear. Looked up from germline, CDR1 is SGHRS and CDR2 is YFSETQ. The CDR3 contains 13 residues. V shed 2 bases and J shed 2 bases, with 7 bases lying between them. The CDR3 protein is CASSFPGQETQYF. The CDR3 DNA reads TGCGCCAGCAGCTTTCCCGGGCAAGAGACCCAGTACTTC.

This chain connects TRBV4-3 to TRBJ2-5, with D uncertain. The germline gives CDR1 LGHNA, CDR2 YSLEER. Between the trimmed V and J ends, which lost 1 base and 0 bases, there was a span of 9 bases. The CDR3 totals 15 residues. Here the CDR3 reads CASSQGIGYQETQYF. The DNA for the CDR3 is TGCGCCAGCAGCCAAGGAATCGGATACCAAGAGACCCAGTACTTC.

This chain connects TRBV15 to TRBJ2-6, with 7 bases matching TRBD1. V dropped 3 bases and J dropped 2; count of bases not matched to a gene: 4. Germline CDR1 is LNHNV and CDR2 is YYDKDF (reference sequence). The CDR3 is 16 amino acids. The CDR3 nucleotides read TGTGCCACCAGCAGGGAAGGGGGCGCTGGGGCCAACGTCCTGACTTTC. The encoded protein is CATSREGGAGANVLTF.

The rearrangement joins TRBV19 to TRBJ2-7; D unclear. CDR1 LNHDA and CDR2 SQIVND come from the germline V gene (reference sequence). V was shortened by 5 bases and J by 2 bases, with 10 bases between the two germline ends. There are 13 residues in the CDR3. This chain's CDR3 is CASSRTTTYEQYF. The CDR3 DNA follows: TGTGCCAGTAGTCGTACGACGACCTACGAGCAGTACTTC.

Here the CDR3 DNA reads TGTGCCAGCAGTCCACAGAGCACTGGAAACACCATATATTTT. Translated, it gives CASSPQSTGNTIYF. This chain connects TRBV28 to TRBJ1-3; D gene uncertain. This CDR3 comprises 14 residues. From germline, CDR1 is MDHEN and CDR2 SYDVKM. Between the trimmed V and J ends, which lost 5 bases and 2 bases, there was a span of 10 bases.

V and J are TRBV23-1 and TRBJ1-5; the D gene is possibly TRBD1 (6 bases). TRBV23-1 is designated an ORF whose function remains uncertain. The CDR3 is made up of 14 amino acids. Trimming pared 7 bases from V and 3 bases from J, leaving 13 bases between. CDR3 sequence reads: CASIRQDDNQPQHF. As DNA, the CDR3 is TGCGCCAGCATCAGACAGGATGACAATCAGCCCCAGCATTTT.

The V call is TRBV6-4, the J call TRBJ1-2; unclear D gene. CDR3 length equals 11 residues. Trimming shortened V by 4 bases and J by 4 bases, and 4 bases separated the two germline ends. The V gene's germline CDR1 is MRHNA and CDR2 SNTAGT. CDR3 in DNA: TGTGCCAGCAGTGGGGGCTATGGCTACACCTTC. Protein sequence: CASSGGYGYTF.

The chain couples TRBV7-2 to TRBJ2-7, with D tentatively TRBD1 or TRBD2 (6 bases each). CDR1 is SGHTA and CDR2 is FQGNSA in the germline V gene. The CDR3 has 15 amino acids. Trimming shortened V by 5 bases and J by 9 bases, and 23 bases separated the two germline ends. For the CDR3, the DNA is TGTGCCAGCAGCCCCCGGGGGCCTACGAGCAGTACGCAGTACTTC. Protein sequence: CASSPRGPTSSTQYF. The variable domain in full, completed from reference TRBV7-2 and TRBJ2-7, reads GAGVSQSPSNKVTEKGKDVELRCDPISGHTALYWYRQSLGQGLEFLIYFQGNSAPDKSGLPSDRFSAERTGGSVSTLTIQRTQQEDSAVYLCASSPRGPTSSTQYFGPGTRLTVT.

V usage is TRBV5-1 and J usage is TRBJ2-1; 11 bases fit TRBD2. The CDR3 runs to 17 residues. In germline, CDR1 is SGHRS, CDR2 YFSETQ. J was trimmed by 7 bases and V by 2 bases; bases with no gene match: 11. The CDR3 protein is CASSLPSGTSGLNEQFF. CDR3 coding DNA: TGCGCCAGCAGCTTACCTTCCGGGACTAGCGGACTAAATGAGCAGTTCTTC.

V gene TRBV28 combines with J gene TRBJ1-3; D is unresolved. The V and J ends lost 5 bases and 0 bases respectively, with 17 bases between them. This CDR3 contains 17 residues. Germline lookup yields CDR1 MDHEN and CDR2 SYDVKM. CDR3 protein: CASSPLRIVGSGNTIYF. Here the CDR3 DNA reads TGTGCCAGCAGTCCTTTAAGAATCGTCGGCTCTGGAAACACCATATATTTT.

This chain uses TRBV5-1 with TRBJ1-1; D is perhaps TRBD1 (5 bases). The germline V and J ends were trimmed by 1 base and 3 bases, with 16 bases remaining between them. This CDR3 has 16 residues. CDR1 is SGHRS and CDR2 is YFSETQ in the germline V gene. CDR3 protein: CASSLWTQGGDTEAFF. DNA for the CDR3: TGCGCCAGCAGCTTGTGGACTCAGGGTGGGGACACTGAAGCTTTCTTT.

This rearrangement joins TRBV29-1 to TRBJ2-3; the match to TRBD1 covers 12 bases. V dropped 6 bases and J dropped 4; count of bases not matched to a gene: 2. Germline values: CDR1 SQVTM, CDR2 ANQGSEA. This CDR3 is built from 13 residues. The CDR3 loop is CSVGTGGADTQYF. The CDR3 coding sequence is TGCAGCGTCGGGACAGGGGGCGCAGATACGCAGTATTTT.

The CDR3 region has the DNA TGTGCCAGCAGTCGCCCCCCCGAGGATACGCAGTATTTT. Residues: CASSRPPEDTQYF. The chain has TRBV28 and TRBJ2-3; no firm D call. V shed 5 bases and J shed 6 bases, with 12 bases lying between them. From germline, CDR1 is MDHEN and CDR2 SYDVKM. CDR3 length equals 13 residues.

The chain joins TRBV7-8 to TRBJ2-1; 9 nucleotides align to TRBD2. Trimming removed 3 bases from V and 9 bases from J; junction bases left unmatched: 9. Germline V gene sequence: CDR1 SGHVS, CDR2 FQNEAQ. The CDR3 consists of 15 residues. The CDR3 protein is CASSFRGGRVGEQFF. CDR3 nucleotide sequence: TGTGCCAGCAGCTTTCGCGGCGGGAGGGTCGGTGAGCAGTTCTTC.

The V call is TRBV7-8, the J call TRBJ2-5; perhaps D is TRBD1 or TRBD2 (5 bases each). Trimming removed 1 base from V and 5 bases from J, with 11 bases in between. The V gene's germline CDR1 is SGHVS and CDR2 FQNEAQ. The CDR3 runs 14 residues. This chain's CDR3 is CASSLVREGETQYF. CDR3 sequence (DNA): TGTGCCAGCAGCTTAGTGCGAGAGGGGGAGACCCAGTACTTC.

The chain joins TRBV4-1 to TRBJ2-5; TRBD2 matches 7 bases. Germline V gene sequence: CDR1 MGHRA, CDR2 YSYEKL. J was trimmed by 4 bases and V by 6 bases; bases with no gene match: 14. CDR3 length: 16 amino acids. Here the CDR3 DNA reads TGCGCCAGCAGGAAATTGGCGGGAGTAGGGTCAGAGACCCAGTACTTC. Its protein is CASRKLAGVGSETQYF.

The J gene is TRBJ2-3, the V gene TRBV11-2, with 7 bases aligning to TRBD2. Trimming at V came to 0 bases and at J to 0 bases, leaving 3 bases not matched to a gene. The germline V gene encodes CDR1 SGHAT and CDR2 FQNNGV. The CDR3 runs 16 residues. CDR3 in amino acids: CASSLDGGSSTDTQYF. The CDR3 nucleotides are TGTGCCAGCAGCTTAGATGGCGGGAGTAGCACAGATACGCAGTATTTT.

CDR3 residues: CASSLAKTSGGEDTQYF. In DNA form, the CDR3 reads TGCGCCAGCAGCTTGGCCAAGACTAGCGGGGGGGAAGATACGCAGTATTTT. V usage is TRBV5-1 and J usage is TRBJ2-3; 14 bases are a match to TRBD2. V dropped 0 bases and J dropped 5; count of bases not matched to a gene: 5. Per the germline V gene, CDR1 is SGHRS and CDR2 is YFSETQ. The CDR3 runs to 17 residues. Together with reference TRBV5-1 and TRBJ2-3, the CDR3 gives the full variable domain: KAGVTQTPRYLIKTRGQQVTLSCSPISGHRSVSWYQQTPGQGLQFLFEYFSETQRNKGNFPGRFSGRQFSNSRSEMNVSTLELGDSALYLCASSLAKTSGGEDTQYFGPGTRLTVL.